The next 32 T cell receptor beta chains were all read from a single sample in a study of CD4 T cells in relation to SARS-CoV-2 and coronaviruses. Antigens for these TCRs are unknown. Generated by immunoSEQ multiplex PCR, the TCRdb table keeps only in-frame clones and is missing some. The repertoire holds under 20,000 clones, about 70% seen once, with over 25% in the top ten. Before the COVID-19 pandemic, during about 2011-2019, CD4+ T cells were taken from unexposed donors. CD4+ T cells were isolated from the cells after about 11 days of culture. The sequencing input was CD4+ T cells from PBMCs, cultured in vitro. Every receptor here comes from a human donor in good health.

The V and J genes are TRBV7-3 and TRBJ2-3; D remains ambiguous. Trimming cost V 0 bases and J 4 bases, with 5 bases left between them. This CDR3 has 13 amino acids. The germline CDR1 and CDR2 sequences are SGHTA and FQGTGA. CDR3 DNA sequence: TGTGCCAGCAGCTTAACGGGTCCAGATACGCAGTATTTT. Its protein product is CASSLTGPDTQYF.

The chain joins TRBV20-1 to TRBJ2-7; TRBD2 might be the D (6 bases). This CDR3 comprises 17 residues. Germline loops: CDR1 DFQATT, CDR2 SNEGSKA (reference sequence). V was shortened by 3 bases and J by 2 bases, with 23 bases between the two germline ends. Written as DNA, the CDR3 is TGCAGTGCTAGTCGTCTAGCGCGGACTCACCTACCCTACGAGCAGTACTTC. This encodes CSASRLARTHLPYEQYF.

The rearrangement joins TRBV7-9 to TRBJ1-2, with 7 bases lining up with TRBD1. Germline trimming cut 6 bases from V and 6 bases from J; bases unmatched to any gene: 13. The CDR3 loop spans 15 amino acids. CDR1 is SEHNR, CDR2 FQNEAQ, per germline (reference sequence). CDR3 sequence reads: CASRKRQGTEDGYTF. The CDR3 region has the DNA TGTGCCAGCAGGAAACGACAGGGAACGGAGGATGGCTACACCTTC.

CDR3 bases: TGTGCCAGCAGGTCCTACGGGACAGGAGAATACACAGATACGCAGTATTTT. Amino acid sequence: CASRSYGTGEYTDTQYF. The J gene is TRBJ2-3, the V gene TRBV28, with TRBD1 matching over 8 bases. V gave up 6 bases and J gave up 2 bases; unmatched junction bases: 13. The germline CDR1 and CDR2 sequences are MDHEN and SYDVKM. This CDR3 spans 17 amino acids.

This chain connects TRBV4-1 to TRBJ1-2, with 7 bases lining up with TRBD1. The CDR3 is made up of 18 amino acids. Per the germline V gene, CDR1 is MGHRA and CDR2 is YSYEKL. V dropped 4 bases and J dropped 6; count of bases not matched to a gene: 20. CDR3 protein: CASSLPRVGGGALNGYTF. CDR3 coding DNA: TGCGCCAGCAGCCTCCCCCGGGTTGGAGGGGGCGCCCTTAATGGCTACACCTTC.

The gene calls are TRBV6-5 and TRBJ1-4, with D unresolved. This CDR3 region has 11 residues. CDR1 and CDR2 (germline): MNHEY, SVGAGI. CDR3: CGSGRSEKLFF. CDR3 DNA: TGTGGCAGTGGGAGATCCGAAAAACTGTTTTTT.

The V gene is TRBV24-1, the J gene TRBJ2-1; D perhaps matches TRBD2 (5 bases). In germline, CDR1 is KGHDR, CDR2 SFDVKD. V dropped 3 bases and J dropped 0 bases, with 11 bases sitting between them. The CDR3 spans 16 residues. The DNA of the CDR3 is TGTGCCACCAGTGATAGGACTGGAAGCTCCTACAATGAGCAGTTCTTC. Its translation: CATSDRTGSSYNEQFF.

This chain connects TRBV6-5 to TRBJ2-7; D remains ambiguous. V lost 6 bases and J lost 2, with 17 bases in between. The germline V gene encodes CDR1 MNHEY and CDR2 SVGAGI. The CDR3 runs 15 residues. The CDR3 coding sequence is TGTGCCAGCAGACGAACGGTACTCGGACCCTACGAGCAGTACTTC. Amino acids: CASRRTVLGPYEQYF.

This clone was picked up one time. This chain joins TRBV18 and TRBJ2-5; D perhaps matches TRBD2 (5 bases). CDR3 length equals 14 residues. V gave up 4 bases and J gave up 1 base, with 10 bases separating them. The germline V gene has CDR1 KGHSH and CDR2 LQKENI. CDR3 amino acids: CASSLSGVQETQYF. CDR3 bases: TGTGCCAGCTCACTTTCCGGGGTCCAAGAGACCCAGTACTTC.

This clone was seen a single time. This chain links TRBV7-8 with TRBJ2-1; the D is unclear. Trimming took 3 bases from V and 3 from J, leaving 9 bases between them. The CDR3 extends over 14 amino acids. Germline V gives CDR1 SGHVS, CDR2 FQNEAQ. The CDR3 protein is CASSLAPGYNEQFF. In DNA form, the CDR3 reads TGTGCCAGCAGCTTGGCCCCGGGCTACAATGAGCAGTTCTTC.

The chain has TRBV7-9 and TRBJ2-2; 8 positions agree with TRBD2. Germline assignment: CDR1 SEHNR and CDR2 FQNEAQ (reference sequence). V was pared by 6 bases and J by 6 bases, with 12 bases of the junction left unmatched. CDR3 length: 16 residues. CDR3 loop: CASSPVAGGPPGELFF. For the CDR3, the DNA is TGTGCCAGCAGTCCGGTCGCGGGAGGCCCCCCCGGGGAGCTGTTTTTT.

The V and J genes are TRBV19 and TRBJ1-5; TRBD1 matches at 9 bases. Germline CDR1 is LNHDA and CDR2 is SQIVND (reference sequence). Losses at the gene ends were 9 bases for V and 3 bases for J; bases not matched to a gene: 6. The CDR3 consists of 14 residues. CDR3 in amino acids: CASRGDRDNQPQHF. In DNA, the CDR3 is TGTGCCAGCCGGGGGGACAGGGACAATCAGCCCCAGCATTTT.

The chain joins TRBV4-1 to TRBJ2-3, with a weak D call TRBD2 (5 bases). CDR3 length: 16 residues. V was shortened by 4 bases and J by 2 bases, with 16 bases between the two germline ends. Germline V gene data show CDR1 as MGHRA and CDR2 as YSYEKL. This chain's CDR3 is CASSLLPLAYTDTQYF. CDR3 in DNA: TGCGCCAGCAGCCTCTTACCTCTAGCTTACACAGATACGCAGTATTTT.

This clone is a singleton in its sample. The CDR3 here is CASSVVSPGPAADTQYF. The CDR3 nucleotides are TGTGCCAGCAGTGTTGTGTCTCCGGGACCCGCGGCAGATACGCAGTATTTT. The V call is TRBV28, the J call TRBJ2-3, with D perhaps assigned TRBD1 or TRBD2 (5 bases each). The CDR3 runs 17 residues. Germline V CDR1 and CDR2: MDHEN, SYDVKM. The V and J ends lost 5 bases and 4 bases respectively, with 22 bases between them.

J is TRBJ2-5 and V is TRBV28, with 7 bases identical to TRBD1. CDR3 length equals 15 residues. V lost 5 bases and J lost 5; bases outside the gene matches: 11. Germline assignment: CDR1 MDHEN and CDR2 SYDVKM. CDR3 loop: CASSGGGQARETQYF. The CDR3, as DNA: TGTGCCAGCAGTGGGGGCGGACAGGCCCGGGAGACCCAGTACTTC.

The CDR3 spells CASSLDRSSSYEQYF. The CDR3 DNA follows: TGTGCCAGTAGTCTCGACAGGTCTAGCTCCTACGAGCAGTACTTC. This chain links TRBV19 with TRBJ2-7, with D perhaps matching TRBD1 (6 bases). This CDR3 region has 15 residues. Trimming shortened V by 5 bases and J by 0 bases, and 14 bases separated the two germline ends. Germline CDR1 is LNHDA and CDR2 is SQIVND (reference sequence).

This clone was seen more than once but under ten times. The CDR3 region is CASSYYSNQPQHF. The CDR3, as DNA: TGTGCCAGCTCTTATTATAGCAATCAGCCCCAGCATTTT. This chain links TRBV27 with TRBJ1-5, with D hard to call. Germline V gene sequence: CDR1 MNHEY, CDR2 SMNVEV (reference sequence). This CDR3 is 13 amino acids long. The V and J ends lost 8 bases and 0 bases respectively, with 8 bases between them.

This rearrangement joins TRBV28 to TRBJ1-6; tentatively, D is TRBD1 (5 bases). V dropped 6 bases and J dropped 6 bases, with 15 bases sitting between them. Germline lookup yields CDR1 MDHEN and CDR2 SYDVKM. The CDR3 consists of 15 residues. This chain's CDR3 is CASSPGYWRNSPLHF. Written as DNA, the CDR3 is TGTGCCAGCAGCCCAGGGTACTGGCGTAATTCACCCCTCCACTTT.

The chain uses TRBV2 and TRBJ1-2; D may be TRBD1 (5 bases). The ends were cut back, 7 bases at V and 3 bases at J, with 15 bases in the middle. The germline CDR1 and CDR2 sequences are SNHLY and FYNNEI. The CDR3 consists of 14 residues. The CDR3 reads CASTASGVDYGYTF. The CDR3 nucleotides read TGTGCCAGCACCGCTTCGGGGGTCGACTATGGCTACACCTTC.

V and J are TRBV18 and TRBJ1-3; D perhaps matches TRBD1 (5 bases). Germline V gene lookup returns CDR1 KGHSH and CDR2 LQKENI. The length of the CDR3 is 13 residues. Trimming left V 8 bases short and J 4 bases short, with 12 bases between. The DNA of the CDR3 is TGTGCCAGCGTCCACGAGGGGGGAAACACCATATATTTT. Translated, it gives CASVHEGGNTIYF.

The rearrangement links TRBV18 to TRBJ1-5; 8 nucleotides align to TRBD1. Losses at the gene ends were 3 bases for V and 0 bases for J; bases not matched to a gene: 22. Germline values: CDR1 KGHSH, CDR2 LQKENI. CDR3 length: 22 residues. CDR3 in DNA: TGTGCCAGCTCACCGGGTTCTGTCAAACTACCGGGACAGGACTATAGCAATCAGCCCCAGCATTTT. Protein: CASSPGSVKLPGQDYSNQPQHF.

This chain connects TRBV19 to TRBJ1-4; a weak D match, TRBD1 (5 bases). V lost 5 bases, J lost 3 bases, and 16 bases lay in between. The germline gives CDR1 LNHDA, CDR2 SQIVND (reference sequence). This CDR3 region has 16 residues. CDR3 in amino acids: CASSPNGHLSNEKLFF. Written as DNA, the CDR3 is TGTGCCAGTAGTCCGAACGGACACCTCTCTAATGAAAAACTGTTTTTT.

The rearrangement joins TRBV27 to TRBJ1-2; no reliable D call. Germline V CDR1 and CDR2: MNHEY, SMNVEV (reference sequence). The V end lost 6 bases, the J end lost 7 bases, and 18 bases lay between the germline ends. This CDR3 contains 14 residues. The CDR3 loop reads CASSPTFSYAGYTF. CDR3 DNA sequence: TGTGCCAGCAGCCCGACATTCTCCTATGCTGGCTACACCTTC.

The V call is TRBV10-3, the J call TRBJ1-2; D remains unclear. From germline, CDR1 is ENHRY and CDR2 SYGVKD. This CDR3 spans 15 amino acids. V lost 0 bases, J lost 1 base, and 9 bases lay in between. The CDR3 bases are TGTGCCATCAGTGAGTCACTACGGGTTAACTATGGCTACACCTTC. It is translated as CAISESLRVNYGYTF.

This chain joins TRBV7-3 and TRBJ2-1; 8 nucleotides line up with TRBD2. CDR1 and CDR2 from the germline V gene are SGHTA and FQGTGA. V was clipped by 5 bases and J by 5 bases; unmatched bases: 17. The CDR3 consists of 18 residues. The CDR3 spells CASSRNPLGTRGNNEQFF. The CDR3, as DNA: TGTGCCAGCAGCCGGAACCCTCTGGGGACTAGGGGTAACAATGAGCAGTTCTTC.

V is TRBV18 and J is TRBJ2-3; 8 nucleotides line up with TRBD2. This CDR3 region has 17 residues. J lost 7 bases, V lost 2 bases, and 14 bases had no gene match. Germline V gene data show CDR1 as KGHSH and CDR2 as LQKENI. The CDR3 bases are TGTGCCAGCTCACCAGTTATGAGACTAGCGATTAAGAATACGCAGTATTTT. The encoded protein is CASSPVMRLAIKNTQYF.

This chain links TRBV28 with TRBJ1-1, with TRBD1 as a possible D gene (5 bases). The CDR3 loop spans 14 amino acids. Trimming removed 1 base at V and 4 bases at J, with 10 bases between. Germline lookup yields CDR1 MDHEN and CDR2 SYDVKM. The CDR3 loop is CASSLSLDSTEAFF. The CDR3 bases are TGTGCCAGCAGTTTATCCCTCGACAGCACTGAAGCTTTCTTT.

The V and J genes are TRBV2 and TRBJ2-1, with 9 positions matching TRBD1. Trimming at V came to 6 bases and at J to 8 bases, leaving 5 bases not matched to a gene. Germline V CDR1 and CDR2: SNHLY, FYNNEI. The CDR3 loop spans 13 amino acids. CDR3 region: CASSRDRAYEQFF. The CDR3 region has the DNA TGTGCCAGCAGCCGGGACAGGGCCTATGAGCAGTTCTTC.

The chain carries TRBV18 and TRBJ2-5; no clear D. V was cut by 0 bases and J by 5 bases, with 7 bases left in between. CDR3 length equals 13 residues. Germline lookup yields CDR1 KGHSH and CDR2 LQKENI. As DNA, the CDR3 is TGTGCCAGCTCACCACCCACATTGGAGACCCAGTACTTC. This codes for CASSPPTLETQYF.

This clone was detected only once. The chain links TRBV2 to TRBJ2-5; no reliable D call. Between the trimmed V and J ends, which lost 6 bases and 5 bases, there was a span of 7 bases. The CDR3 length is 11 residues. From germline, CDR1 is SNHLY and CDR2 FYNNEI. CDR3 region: CASRGPETQYF. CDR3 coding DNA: TGTGCCAGCAGGGGCCCGGAGACCCAGTACTTC. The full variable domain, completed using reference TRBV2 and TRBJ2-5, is EPEVTQTPSHQVTQMGQEVILRCVPISNHLYFYWYRQILGQKVEFLVSFYNNEISEKSEIFDDQFSVERPDGSNFTLKIRSTKLEDSAMYFCASRGPETQYFGPGTRLLVL.

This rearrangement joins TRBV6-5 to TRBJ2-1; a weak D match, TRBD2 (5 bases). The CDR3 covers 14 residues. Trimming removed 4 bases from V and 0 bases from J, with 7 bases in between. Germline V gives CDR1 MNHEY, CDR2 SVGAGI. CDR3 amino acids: CASSLGSSYNEQFF. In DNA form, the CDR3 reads TGTGCCAGCAGTTTAGGGAGCTCCTACAATGAGCAGTTCTTC.

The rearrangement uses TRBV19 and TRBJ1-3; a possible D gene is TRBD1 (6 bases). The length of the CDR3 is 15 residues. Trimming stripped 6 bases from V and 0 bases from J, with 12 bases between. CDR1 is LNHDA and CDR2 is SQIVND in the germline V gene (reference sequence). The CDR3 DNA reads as TGTGCCAGTAGCCTCGGACAGAACTCTGGAAACACCATATATTTT. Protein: CASSLGQNSGNTIYF. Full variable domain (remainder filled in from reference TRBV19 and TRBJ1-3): DGGITQSPKYLFRKEGQNVTLSCEQNLNHDAMYWYRQDPGQGLRLIYYSQIVNDFQKGDIAEGYSVSREKKESFPLTVTSAQKNPTAFYLCASSLGQNSGNTIYFGEGSWLTVV.